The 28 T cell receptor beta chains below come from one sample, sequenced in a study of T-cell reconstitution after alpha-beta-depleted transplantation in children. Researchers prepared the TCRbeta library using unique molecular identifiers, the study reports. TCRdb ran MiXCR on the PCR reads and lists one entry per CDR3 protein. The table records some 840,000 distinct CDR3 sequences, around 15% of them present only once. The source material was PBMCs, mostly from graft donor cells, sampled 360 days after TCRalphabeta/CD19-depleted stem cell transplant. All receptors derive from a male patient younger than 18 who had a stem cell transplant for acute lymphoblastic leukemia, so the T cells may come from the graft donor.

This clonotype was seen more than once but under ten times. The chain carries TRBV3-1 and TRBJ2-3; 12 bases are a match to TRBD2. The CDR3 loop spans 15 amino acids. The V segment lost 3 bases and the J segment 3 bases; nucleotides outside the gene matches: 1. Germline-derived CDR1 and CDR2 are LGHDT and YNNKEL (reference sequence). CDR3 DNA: TGTGCCAGCAGCCAGACTAGCGGGAGAACAGATACGCAGTATTTT. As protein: CASSQTSGRTDTQYF.

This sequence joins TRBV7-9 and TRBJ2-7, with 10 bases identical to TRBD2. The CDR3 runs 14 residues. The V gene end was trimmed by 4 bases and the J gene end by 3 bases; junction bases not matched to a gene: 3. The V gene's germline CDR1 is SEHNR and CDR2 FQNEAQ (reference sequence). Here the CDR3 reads CASSSGLALYEQYF. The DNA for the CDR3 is TGTGCCAGCAGCTCGGGACTAGCGCTCTACGAGCAGTACTTC.

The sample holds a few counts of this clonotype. CDR3 in DNA: TGCAGCGTTGAAACCCTTCCGGGACAGGGAACGTCCTACGAGCAGTACTTC. Its translation is CSVETLPGQGTSYEQYF. The rearrangement links TRBV29-1 to TRBJ2-7; 9 bases align to TRBD1. V dropped 2 bases and J dropped 1; count of bases not matched to a gene: 12. There are 17 residues in the CDR3. CDR1 SQVTM and CDR2 ANQGSEA come from the germline V gene.

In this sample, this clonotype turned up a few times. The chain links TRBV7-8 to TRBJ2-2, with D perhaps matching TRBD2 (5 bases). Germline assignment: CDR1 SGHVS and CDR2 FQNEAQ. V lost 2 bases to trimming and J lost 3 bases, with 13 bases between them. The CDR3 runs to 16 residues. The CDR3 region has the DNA TGTGCCAGCAGCTTAAAGGCGGGTTGGGACACCGGGGAGCTGTTTTTT. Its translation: CASSLKAGWDTGELFF.

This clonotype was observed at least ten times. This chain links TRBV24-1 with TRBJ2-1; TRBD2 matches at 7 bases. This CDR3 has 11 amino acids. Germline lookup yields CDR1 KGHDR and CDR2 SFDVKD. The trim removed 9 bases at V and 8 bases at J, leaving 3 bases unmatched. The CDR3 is CATQRGDEQFF. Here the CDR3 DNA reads TGTGCCACCCAGCGGGGCGATGAGCAGTTCTTC.

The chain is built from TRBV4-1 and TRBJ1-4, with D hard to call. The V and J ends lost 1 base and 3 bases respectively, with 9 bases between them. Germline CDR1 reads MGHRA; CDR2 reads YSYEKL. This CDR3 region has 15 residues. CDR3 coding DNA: TGCGCCAGCAGCCAAGGGTACAGCGCTAATGAAAAACTGTTTTTT. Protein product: CASSQGYSANEKLFF.

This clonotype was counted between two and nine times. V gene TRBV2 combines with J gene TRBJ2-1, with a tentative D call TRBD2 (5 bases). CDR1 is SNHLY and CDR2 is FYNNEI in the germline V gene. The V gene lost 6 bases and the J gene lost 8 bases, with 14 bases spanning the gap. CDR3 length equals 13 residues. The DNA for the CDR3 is TGTGCCAGCAGGTACGAACTAGGCTATGAGCAGTTCTTC. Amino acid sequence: CASRYELGYEQFF.

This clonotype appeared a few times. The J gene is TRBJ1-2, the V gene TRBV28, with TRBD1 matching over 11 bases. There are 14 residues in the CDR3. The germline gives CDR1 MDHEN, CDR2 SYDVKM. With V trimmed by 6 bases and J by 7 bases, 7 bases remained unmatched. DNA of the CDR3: TGTGCCAGCAGATTTCGAGGGACAGGGGGTGGCTACACCTTC. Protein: CASRFRGTGGGYTF.

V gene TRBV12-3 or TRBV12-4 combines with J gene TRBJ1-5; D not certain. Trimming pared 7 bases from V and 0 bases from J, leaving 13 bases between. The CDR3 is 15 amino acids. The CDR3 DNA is TGTGCCAGCAACGGTAAGGCATCTAGCAATCAGCCCCAGCATTTT. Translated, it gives CASNGKASSNQPQHF.

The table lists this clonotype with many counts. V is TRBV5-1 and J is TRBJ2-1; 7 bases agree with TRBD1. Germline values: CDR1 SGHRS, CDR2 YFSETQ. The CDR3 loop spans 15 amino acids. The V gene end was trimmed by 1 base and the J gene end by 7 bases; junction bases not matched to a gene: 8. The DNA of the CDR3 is TGCGCCAGCAGCTTGCATGGACAGGAATGGAATGAGCAGTTCTTC. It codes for CASSLHGQEWNEQFF.

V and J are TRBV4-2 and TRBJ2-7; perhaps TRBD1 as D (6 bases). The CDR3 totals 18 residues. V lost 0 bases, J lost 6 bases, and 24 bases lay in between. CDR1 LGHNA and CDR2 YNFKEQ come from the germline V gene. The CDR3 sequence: CASSQDPLGGRRPLEQYF. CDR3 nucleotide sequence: TGTGCCAGCAGCCAAGATCCCCTAGGGGGAAGGCGGCCCCTCGAGCAGTACTTC.

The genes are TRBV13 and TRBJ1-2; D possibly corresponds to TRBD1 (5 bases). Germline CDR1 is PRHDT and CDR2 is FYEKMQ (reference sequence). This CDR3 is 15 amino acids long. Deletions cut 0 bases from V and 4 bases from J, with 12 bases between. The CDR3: CASSLGPGGGYGYTF. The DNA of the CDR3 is TGTGCCAGCAGCTTAGGACCGGGCGGGGGCTATGGCTACACCTTC.

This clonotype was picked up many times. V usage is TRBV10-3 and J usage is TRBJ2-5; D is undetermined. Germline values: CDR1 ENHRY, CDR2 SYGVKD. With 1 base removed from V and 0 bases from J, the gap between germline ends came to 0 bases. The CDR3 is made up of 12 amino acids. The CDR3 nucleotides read TGTGCCATCAGTGAGTACCAAGAGACCCAGTACTTC. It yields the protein CAISEYQETQYF.

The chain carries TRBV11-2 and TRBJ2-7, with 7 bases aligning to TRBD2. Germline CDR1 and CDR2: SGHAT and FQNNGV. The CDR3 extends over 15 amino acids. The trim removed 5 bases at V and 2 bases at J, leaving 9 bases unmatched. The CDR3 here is CASSTTAGWTYEQYF. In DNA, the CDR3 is TGTGCCAGCAGCACCACAGCGGGGTGGACCTACGAGCAGTACTTC. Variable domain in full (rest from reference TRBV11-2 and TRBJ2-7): EAGVAQSPRYKIIEKRQSVAFWCNPISGHATLYWYQQILGQGPKLLIQFQNNGVVDDSQLPKDRFSAERLKGVDSTLKIQPAKLEDSAVYLCASSTTAGWTYEQYFGPGTRLTVT.

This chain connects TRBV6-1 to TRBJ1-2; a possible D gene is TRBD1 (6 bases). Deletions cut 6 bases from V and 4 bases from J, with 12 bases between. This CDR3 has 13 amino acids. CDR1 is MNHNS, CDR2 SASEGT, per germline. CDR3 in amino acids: CASRVQGTYGYTF. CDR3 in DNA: TGTGCCAGCAGGGTACAGGGCACCTATGGCTACACCTTC.

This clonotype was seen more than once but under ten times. The CDR3 region is CASGRLLRSGNTIYF. The CDR3 coding sequence is TGTGCTAGTGGGCGCCTCCTCCGCTCTGGAAACACCATATATTTT. The chain is built from TRBV12-5 and TRBJ1-3; no firm D call. This CDR3 spans 15 amino acids. Germline-derived CDR1 and CDR2 are LGHNT and FRNRAP. Trimming took 6 bases from V and 0 from J, leaving 12 bases between them.

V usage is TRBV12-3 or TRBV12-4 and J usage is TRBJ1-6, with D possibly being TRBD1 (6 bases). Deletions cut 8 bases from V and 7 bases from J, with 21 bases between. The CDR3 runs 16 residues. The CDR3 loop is CASGTLRTVGNSPLHF. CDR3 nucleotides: TGTGCCAGCGGAACCCTCAGGACAGTCGGCAATTCACCCCTCCACTTT.

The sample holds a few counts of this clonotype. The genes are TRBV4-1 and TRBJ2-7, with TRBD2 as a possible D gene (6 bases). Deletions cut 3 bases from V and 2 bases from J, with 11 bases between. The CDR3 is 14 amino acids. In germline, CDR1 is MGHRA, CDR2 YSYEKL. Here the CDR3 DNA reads TGCGCCAGCAGCCAGGGGGACTTAACCTACGAGCAGTACTTC. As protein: CASSQGDLTYEQYF.

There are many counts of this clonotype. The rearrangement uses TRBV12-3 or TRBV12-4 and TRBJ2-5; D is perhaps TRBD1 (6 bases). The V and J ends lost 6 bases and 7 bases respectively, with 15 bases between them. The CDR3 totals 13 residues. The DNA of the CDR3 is TGTGCCAGCAGGCTACAGGGCCGAGGGACCCAGTACTTC. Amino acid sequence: CASRLQGRGTQYF.

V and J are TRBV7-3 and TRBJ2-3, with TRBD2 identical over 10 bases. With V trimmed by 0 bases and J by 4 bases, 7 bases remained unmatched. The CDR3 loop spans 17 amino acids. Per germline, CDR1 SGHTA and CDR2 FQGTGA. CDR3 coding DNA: TGTGCCAGCAGCTTAACGTCTAGCGGGAGAGTCCCAGATACGCAGTATTTT. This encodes CASSLTSSGRVPDTQYF.

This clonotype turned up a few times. The CDR3 DNA is TGTGCCAGCAGCTCTCACCGTCAAGCTCCCACCGGGGAGCTGTTTTTT. It yields the protein CASSSHRQAPTGELFF. This chain uses TRBV7-8 with TRBJ2-2, with no clear D. Trimming took 4 bases from V and 4 from J, leaving 16 bases between them. CDR1 is SGHVS, CDR2 FQNEAQ, per germline. The CDR3 sequence is 16 residues long.

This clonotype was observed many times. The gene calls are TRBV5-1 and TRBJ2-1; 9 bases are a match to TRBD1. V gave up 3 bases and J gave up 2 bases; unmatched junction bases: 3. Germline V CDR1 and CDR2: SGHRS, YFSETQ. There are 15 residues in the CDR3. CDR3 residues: CASSSRDRAYNEQFF. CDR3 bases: TGCGCCAGCAGCTCCCGGGACAGGGCCTACAATGAGCAGTTCTTC.

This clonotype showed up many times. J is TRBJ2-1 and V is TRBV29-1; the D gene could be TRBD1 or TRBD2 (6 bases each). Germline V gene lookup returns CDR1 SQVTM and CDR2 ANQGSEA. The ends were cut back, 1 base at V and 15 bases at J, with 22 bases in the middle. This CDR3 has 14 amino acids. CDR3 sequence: CSVEGGQGSAGWFF. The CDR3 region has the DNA TGCAGCGTTGAAGGGGGGCAGGGTAGCGCGGGGTGGTTCTTC.

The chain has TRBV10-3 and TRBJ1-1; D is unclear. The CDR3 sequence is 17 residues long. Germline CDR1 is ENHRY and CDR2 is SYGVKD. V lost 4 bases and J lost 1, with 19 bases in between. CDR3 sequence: CAISATLIKRGNTEAFF. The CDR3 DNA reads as TGTGCCATCAGTGCAACTTTGATCAAAAGAGGGAACACTGAAGCTTTCTTT.

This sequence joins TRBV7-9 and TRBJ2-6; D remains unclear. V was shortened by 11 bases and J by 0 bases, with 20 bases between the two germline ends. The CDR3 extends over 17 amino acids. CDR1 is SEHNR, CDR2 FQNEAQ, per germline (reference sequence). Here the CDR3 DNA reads TGTGCCGGAAAGCGAGGTGGCCAATCCTCTGGGGCCAACGTCCTGACTTTC. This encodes CAGKRGGQSSGANVLTF.

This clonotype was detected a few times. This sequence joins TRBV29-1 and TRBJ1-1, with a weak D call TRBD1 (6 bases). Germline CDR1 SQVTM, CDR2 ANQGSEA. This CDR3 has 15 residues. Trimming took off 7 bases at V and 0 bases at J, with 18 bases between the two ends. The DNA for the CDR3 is TGCAGCGGGGCCAGGGGATTGGCGTTGAACACTGAAGCTTTCTTT. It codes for CSGARGLALNTEAFF. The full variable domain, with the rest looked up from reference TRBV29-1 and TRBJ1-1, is SAVISQKPSRDICQRGTSLTIQCQVDSQVTMMFWYRQQPGQSLTLIATANQGSEATYESGFVIDKFPISRPNLTFSTLTVSNMSPEDSSIYLCSGARGLALNTEAFFGQGTRLTVV.

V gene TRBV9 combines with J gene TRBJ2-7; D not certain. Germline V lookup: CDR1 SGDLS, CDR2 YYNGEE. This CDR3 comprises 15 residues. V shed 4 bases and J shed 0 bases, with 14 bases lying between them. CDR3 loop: CASSPRDPSSYEQYF. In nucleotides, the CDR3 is TGTGCCAGCAGCCCCCGAGACCCAAGCTCCTACGAGCAGTACTTC.

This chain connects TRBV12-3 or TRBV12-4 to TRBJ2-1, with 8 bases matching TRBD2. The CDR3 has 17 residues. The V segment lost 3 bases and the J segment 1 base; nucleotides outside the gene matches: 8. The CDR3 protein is CASSFNPSGLSYNEQFF. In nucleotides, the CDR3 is TGTGCCAGCAGTTTTAACCCTAGCGGGCTTTCCTACAATGAGCAGTTCTTC.